Sequencing of this T cell receptor beta chain was carried out in a study of shared clonotypes between healthy human individuals. In the original analysis: Filtering differed because ImmunoSEQ produced junction-only sequences that carried no quality scores. Measured with immunoSEQ multiplex PCR; TCRdb has only the in-frame clones, and not every one. V and J calls and clone size come straight from that table; D and trimming were deduced from the DNA. The sample shows about 520,000 clones, approximately 80% of them seen only once. In its sample, this clone was seen a few times. The V gene's germline CDR1 is SGHAT and CDR2 FQNNGV. The V end was cut by 6 bases, the J end by 1 base, with 9 bases between. The CDR3 covers 13 residues.

Material: PBMCs. This TCR was recovered from a woman in her 40s in good health. Some clones in this sample may be carry-over from other donors' samples. The rearrangement uses TRBV11-2 and TRBJ1-1; D not certain. CDR3 residues: CASRWEPNTEAFF. The CDR3 DNA is TGTGCCAGCAGATGGGAACCGAACACTGAAGCTTTCTTT.